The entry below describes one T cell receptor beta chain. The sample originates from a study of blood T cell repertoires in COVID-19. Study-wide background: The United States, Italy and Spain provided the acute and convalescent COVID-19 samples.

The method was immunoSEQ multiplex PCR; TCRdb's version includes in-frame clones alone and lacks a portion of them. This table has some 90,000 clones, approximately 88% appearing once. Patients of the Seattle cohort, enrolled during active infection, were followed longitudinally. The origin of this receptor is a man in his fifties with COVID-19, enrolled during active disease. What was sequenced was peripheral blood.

The CDR3 region has the DNA TGTGCCAGCAGTGACCCGTGGGCAGGTGAAGCTTTCTTT. Translated, it gives CASSDPWAGEAFF. This chain connects TRBV25-1 to TRBJ1-1; no reliable D call. Germline V lookup: CDR1 MGHDK, CDR2 SYGVNS. The V end lost 3 bases, the J end lost 7 bases, and 12 bases lay between the germline ends. The CDR3 is 13 residues long. The variable domain in full, completed from reference TRBV25-1 and TRBJ1-1, reads EADIYQTPRYLVIGTGKKITLECSQTMGHDKMYWYQQDPGMELHLIHYSYGVNSTEKGDLSSESTVSRIRTEHFPLTLESARPSHTSQYLCASSDPWAGEAFFGQGTRLTVV.